This T cell receptor beta chain was documented in a study of vaccination effects on CD4 cells after COVID-19. About the research overall: Cultures used more than 1.5 million PBMC per well, approximately 10 IU/ml IL-2 and approximately 10 ug/ml peptides.

Regarding this clone: The target antigen is unknown.

The method was immunoSEQ multiplex PCR; TCRdb's version includes in-frame clones alone and lacks a portion of them. The sample lists some 23,000 clones; roughly 73% were seen once. CDR1 is SGHRS and CDR2 is YFSETQ in the germline V gene. V lost 2 bases and J lost 0, with 20 bases in between. The CDR3 runs to 18 residues. At the end of approximately 10 days of culture, CD4+ T cells were isolated. This sequence originates from a human donor who received a COVID-19 vaccine. This sequence joins TRBV5-1 and TRBJ1-2, with a tentative D call TRBD1 (6 bases). The specimen comprised CD4+ T cells from PBMCs cultured without peptide, sampled before COVID-19 vaccination. DNA of the CDR3: TGCGCCAGCAGCTTTCGCCAGGGGCCTGTAACGTCTAACTATGGCTACACCTTC. It translates to CASSFRQGPVTSNYGYTF.